This TCR beta chain came from a study of shared clonotypes between healthy human individuals. V lost 6 bases and J 2 bases, leaving 14 bases between the germline ends. CDR3 length: 14 residues. Germline CDR1 is MDHEN and CDR2 is SYDVKM. Splitting of CD4+ cells produced CD45RA+ naive and CD45RA-negative memory subsets. Sequencing was performed with immunoSEQ multiplex PCR; in TCRdb, only in-frame clones are kept and a portion is missing. This sample has some 1.5 million clones; approximately 98% occur once, and the top ten carry around 0.45%. This chain joins TRBV28 and TRBJ2-7; no reliable D call. The receptor comes from a young man in good health. Specimen: naive CD4+ T cells sorted from blood. Subset denoted: CD45RA+ positively selected. CDR3 coding DNA: TGTGCCAGCAGCCGGGCCTTACACCCCTACGAGCAGTACTTC. Translated: CASSRALHPYEQYF.